This TCR beta chain was recovered during a study of T-cell memory formation after mild COVID-19. Turning to the study itself: There were largely donor-specific TCR clusters.

Study-level results: The study found balanced CD4/CD8 in clones contracting day 15 to 85 and a CD4+ lean in later expanders.

This clonotype was recorded a few times. Its specificity is unknown. In TCRdb, the 5' RACE reads were re-called with MiXCR into one record per CDR3 protein. This repertoire shows hundreds of thousands of distinct CDR3 sequences, approximately 7.6% found once; its top ten account for around a fifth. This CDR3 comprises 11 residues. V was trimmed by 4 bases and J by 5 bases, leaving 6 bases between them. Germline V gives CDR1 MDHEN, CDR2 SYDVKM. Sequencing was carried out using PBMCs or a T cell subset sorted from them (not recorded which). The clonotype originates from a man between 18 and 29 years old who had mild COVID-19 (a few samples of this study predate the infection). Cell type and time point are not known. The chain carries TRBV28 and TRBJ2-7, with D unresolved. The CDR3 loop reads CASSSPNEQYF. CDR3 in DNA: TGTGCCAGCAGTTCCCCAAACGAGCAGTACTTC.